This T cell receptor beta chain was sequenced during a study of T cells after yellow fever vaccination. Study context: Low-cell-number fractions underwent preparation using SMART-Seq v4 Ultra Low Input.

Points from the study as a whole: CD4 and CD8 compartments shared a small share of clonotypes. Booster samples showed a return of most primary-vaccination clones (roughly 96% CD4, about 85% CD8).

On this clonotype itself: Its matching antigen is unknown.

5'RACE template switching generated TCR cDNA, adding a universal primer site and UMIs. TCRdb fed the 5' RACE reads into MiXCR, producing one record per CDR3 protein. Among more than 350,000 distinct CDR3 sequences listed, roughly 10% were seen once. V lost 1 base and J lost 4; bases outside the gene matches: 5. Germline V gene sequence: CDR1 SGHDN, CDR2 FVKESK. This CDR3 comprises 16 residues. The J gene is TRBJ2-3, the V gene TRBV14, with 10 bases aligning to TRBD1. Specimen: PBMCs, collected on the day of the first yellow fever vaccination. This clonotype was sampled from a man between 18 and 35 years old who received the YFV17D yellow fever vaccine. The CDR3 region is CASSQVLGQGSDTQYF. The CDR3 DNA reads TGTGCCAGCAGCCAAGTCCTGGGACAGGGGTCAGATACGCAGTATTTT.